Listed here is a single T cell receptor (beta chain). No cognate antigen has been identified for it. Base-call qualities are not available, and no considerably larger clone is one nucleotide away. According to the study, the label for this sample's treatment or condition signals: roughly nine-day PBMC culture with coronavirus spike peptide pools or control peptides (ViraFEST assay). The study used the ViraFEST assay, which expanded antigen-specific T cells with peptide pools and then identified expanded clonotypes by TCR sequencing. The convalescent patients' positive SARS-CoV-2 PCR tests were from March to December 2020, which was before the Alpha, Beta and Delta variants emerged in the United States. More than 1.5 million PBMCs per well were cultured in IMDM with approximately 5.2% human AB serum and about 9.2 IU/ml IL-2, plus 10 ug/ml peptide pools. On days 3 and 7, half of the culture medium was replaced with fresh IL-2-containing medium. After 9 to 11 days of culture, CD4+ T cells were isolated by negative selection with the EasySep CD4+ T cell isolation kit. Ficoll-Paque Plus gradient centrifugation was used to isolate PBMCs from whole blood, and the isolated PBMCs were then either used fresh or cryopreserved at -140C. Each culture condition was generally run in triplicate wells.

Based on the germline V gene, the CDR1 and CDR2 sequences are SGHTA and FQGNSA. Including the terminal cysteine and phenylalanine, the CDR3 comprises 12 residues. Left in the record is the CDR3 DNA by itself, 36 bases read in frame from the first base. V is shortened by 3 bases, J by 11 bases, and the region joining them spans 11 bases. These data are taken from a study of vaccination and CD4 T cells after COVID-19 (dated by TCRdb to between 2021 and 2022). For the study in its entirety: SARS-CoV-2 positivity had been established in the convalescent patients by nasal swab PCR, and mild disease was recorded in about 9 of these patients and severe disease in one. The convalescent cohort comprised six males and four females, including two Hispanic individuals, seven Caucasians, two Asians and one multiracial person. Each participant got two doses of either the Pfizer-BioNTech BNT162b2 vaccine (n=8) or the Moderna mRNA-1273 vaccine (n=2). Post-COVID blood samples from convalescent patients were collected a median of 101 days after diagnosis, with a range of about 30 to 170 days. Post-vaccine blood samples were taken a median of about 72 days after the second vaccine dose, with a range of 14 to 241 days. For stimulating the cultures, overlapping spike peptide pools were used, derived from SARS-CoV-2 as well as from the common cold coronaviruses HCoV-NL63, HCoV-OC43 and HCoV-229E. As controls, cultures received a CEFX viral epitope pool (the positive control), an HIV-1 Nef peptide pool (the negative control), or no peptide at all. In nine to eleven COVID-19 convalescent patients and 4 infection-naive healthy vaccine recipients, researchers compared the spike-specific CD4+ TCR repertoire from before mRNA vaccination with the repertoire from after.

Library creation used PCR. DNA from cultured CD4+ T cells was subjected to TCR sequencing with the Oncomine TCR Beta short-read assay at the Johns Hopkins FTIC core. Genomic DNA was extracted from the cultured CD4+ T cells with the QIAamp micro DNA kit. Oncomine TCR Beta libraries from cultured CD4+ T cells were pooled with unique dual indexes and sequenced on an Illumina iSeq 100. The paper's processing steps were these. Non-productive sequences were removed, and CDR3s that did not start with C, did not end with F or W, or were shorter than 7 amino acids were discarded. The MANAFEST web application identified antigen-specific clonotypes by comparing peptide-stimulated wells against reference wells and other culture wells. Positive clones required FDR below 0.05, an odds ratio above 5, and productive frequency above 0.1% in at least two of three replicate wells. Cross-reactive clonotypes were defined as significantly expanded in both SARS-CoV-2 spike wells and at least one common cold coronavirus spike condition. Levenshtein distances (stringdist) and unrooted phylogenetic trees (ape) in R version 3.6.1 were used to assess CDR3 homology. TCRdb trimmed the raw reads at Q25, called clones with MiXCR and kept productive beta chains. Every entry covers one CDR3 protein and lists the most common genes and DNA from its rows. Clone size and V and J calls follow TCRdb, not the original study. This sample has 12,000 or so distinct CDR3 sequences in its table, and 22% of those were observed once. The top ten hold 12% of the sample.

Results the study describes overall, beyond this receptor: Nearly all vaccine-specific clones in convalescent patients (304 of 307) were mono-reactive for SARS-CoV-2 spike rather than cross-reactive with common cold coronaviruses. In convalescent patients, a median approximately 90% of post-vaccine SARS-CoV-2-reactive clones were detected only after vaccination, suggesting vaccine-specific priming. Only a relatively small number of convalescent patients were included in the study, and early timepoints following natural infection were not analyzed. The median number of SARS-CoV-2-reactive clonotypes rose from roughly 20 after infection to roughly 38 after vaccination, but the change was not significant.

The receptor was derived from a human donor who had recovered from COVID-19. Sequenced here: CD4+ T cells from blood, cultured in vitro, sampled after SARS-CoV-2 vaccination. This sequence uses TRBV7-2 and TRBJ1-5, with a tentative D gene TRBD1 over 5 matching bases. Read as DNA, the sequence is TGTGCCAGCAGCTTCCGGGGCGAGTCCCAGCATTTT. Its product reads: CASSFRGESQHF.